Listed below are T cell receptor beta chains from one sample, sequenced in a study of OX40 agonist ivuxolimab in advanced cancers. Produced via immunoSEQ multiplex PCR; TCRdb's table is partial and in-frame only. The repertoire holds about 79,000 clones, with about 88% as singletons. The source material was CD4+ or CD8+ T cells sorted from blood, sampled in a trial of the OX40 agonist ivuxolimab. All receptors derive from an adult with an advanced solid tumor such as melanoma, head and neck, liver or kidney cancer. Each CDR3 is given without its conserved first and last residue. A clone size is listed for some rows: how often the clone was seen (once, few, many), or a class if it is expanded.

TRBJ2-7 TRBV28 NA ASSLGLAGGKQY
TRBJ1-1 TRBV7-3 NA ASSPRHFGRPNTEAF
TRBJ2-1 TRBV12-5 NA ASGPRGSSYNEQF
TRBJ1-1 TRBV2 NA ASSVFTEAF
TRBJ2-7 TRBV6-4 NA ASRRPLSGRSHEQY
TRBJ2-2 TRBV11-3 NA ASSLGGVNTGELF
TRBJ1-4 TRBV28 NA ASSILSSEKLF
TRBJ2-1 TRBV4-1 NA ASSQDPMGLATNEQF
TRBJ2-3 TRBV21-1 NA ASSTGHGDRDTDTQY
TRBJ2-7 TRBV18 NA ASSPGTSDAYEQY
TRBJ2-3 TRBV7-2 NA ASSLGPAGGTDTQY
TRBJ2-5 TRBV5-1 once ASSLYPLAGGPSMQETQY
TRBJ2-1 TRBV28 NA ASTPSGGVAVEQF
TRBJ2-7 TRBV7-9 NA ASSPGTGSYEQY